This T cell receptor (beta chain) was sequenced in a study of blood T cells in healthy people across ages. The authors ran a second PCR of roughly 6 to 12 cycles using a sample-barcoded 5' primer and a J-beta primer mix. Via MiXCR, TCRdb re-called the 5' RACE reads, giving one row per CDR3 protein. The table includes just over 800,000 distinct CDR3 sequences, under 80% detected once. Unmatched junction bases numbered 6, after V lost 5 bases and J lost 8 bases. CDR1 and CDR2 (germline): ENHRY, SYGVKD. The CDR3 extends over 14 amino acids. The gene calls are TRBV10-3 and TRBJ2-1; 10 nucleotides agree with TRBD2. The sequencing sample was made of blood. This clonotype originated in a man aged 25-45 years in good health. This CDR3 is CAISRTSGTDEQFF. The CDR3 bases are TGTGCCATCAGTCGGACTAGCGGTACCGATGAGCAGTTCTTC.